Following are 19 T cell receptor beta chains from one sample sequenced in a study of shared clonotypes between healthy human individuals. Repertoires were generated with immunoSEQ multiplex PCR, while TCRdb's copy carries only in-frame clones and drops some. The repertoire includes over 400,000 clones, around 80% of them detected once, and around 11% sits in the top ten. The sample was PBMCs. These TCRs come from a woman aged 40 to 50 in good health. Some clones in this sample may be carry-over from other donors' samples.

This clone occurred a few times. The CDR3 nucleotides read TGTGCCAGCAAGACTAGTAGGAACACCGGGGAGCTGTTTTTT. Translated: CASKTSRNTGELFF. The chain joins TRBV6-5 to TRBJ2-2; weak D call: TRBD2 (6 bases). V gave up 7 bases and J gave up 1 base, with 10 bases separating them. The V gene's germline CDR1 is MNHEY and CDR2 SVGAGI. There are 14 residues in the CDR3.

This clone was counted a few times. The CDR3 DNA follows: TGTGCCAGCAGTCTCGAACTAGCGGGAGCCGGGGAGCTGTTTTTT. It yields the protein CASSLELAGAGELFF. V is TRBV2 and J is TRBJ2-2; 11 bases are shared with TRBD2. The CDR3 has 15 amino acids. Germline-derived CDR1 and CDR2 are SNHLY and FYNNEI. With 5 bases clipped from V and 6 bases from J, the junction kept 5 bases outside the gene matches.

The chain combines TRBV20-1 with TRBJ2-5; 7 nucleotides line up with TRBD1. The last part of the DNA fits TRBJ2-7 better; the J call may be wrong. The germline V gene has CDR1 DFQATT and CDR2 SNEGSKA (reference sequence). The CDR3 covers 11 residues. This CDR3 is CSARQGYEQYF. For the CDR3, the DNA is TGCAGTGCGAGACAGGGTTACGAGCAGTACTTC.

This chain uses TRBV19 with TRBJ1-2, with a tentative D call TRBD1 (6 bases). Per germline, CDR1 LNHDA and CDR2 SQIVND (reference sequence). V was pared by 5 bases and J by 7 bases, with 17 bases between. The CDR3 extends over 14 amino acids. The CDR3: CASSVGRGAGGYTF. The CDR3 DNA sequence: TGTGCCAGTAGTGTCGGTCGGGGGGCTGGTGGCTACACCTTC.

The chain has TRBV27 and TRBJ2-7; D ambiguous. V was pared by 2 bases and J by 2 bases, with 10 bases between. The germline CDR1 and CDR2 sequences are MNHEY and SMNVEV (reference sequence). The CDR3 loop spans 14 amino acids. The CDR3 loop reads CASSLTQVPYEQYF. Here the CDR3 DNA reads TGTGCCAGCAGTTTAACGCAGGTCCCCTACGAGCAGTACTTC.

The CDR3 DNA is TGTGCCAGCAGCTTTGACGGATACCGCACAGATACGCAGTATTTT. The encoded protein is CASSFDGYRTDTQYF. The genes are TRBV5-6 and TRBJ2-3; unclear D gene. Trimming took 2 bases from V and 1 from J, leaving 11 bases between them. The germline gives CDR1 SGHDT, CDR2 YYEEEE. The CDR3 is 15 amino acids.

The chain recombines TRBV19 with TRBJ2-1, with D uncertain. Germline values: CDR1 LNHDA, CDR2 SQIVND (reference sequence). The CDR3 has 15 residues. Trimming left V 3 bases short and J 5 bases short, with 14 bases between. The CDR3 here is CASSIGLPVNNEQFF. CDR3 sequence (DNA): TGTGCCAGTAGTATTGGCCTTCCGGTCAACAATGAGCAGTTCTTC. The full variable domain, completed using reference TRBV19 and TRBJ2-1, is DGGITQSPKYLFRKEGQNVTLSCEQNLNHDAMYWYRQDPGQGLRLIYYSQIVNDFQKGDIAEGYSVSREKKESFPLTVTSAQKNPTAFYLCASSIGLPVNNEQFFGPGTRLTVL.

The chain couples TRBV5-1 to TRBJ2-7, with D possibly being TRBD1 (6 bases). Deletions cut 0 bases from V and 7 bases from J, with 14 bases between. CDR1 and CDR2 (germline): SGHRS, YFSETQ. The CDR3 contains 14 residues. The CDR3 nucleotides are TGCGCCAGCAGCTTGGCTGGGACACAAGGGGAGCAGTACTTC. This codes for CASSLAGTQGEQYF.

V is TRBV4-1 and J is TRBJ1-2; D remains ambiguous. The germline V gene has CDR1 MGHRA and CDR2 YSYEKL. The CDR3 runs to 15 residues. Trimming took 1 base from V and 8 from J, leaving 17 bases between them. The CDR3 loop is CASSQGERAVYGYTF. The CDR3 DNA reads as TGCGCCAGCAGCCAAGGCGAGAGGGCCGTGTACGGCTACACCTTC.

A single count supports this clone. The CDR3 DNA follows: TGCGCCAGCAGCCGCATGGGACTAGCGGGAGACGGGACCCAGTACTTC. This sequence encodes CASSRMGLAGDGTQYF. This chain connects TRBV5-1 to TRBJ2-5; TRBD2 aligns across 14 bases. The trim removed 4 bases at V and 7 bases at J, leaving 9 bases unmatched. The V gene's germline CDR1 is SGHRS and CDR2 YFSETQ. The CDR3 spans 16 residues. The whole variable domain, filled in from reference TRBV5-1 and TRBJ2-5, reads KAGVTQTPRYLIKTRGQQVTLSCSPISGHRSVSWYQQTPGQGLQFLFEYFSETQRNKGNFPGRFSGRQFSNSRSEMNVSTLELGDSALYLCASSRMGLAGDGTQYFGPGTRLLVL.

The chain is built from TRBV18 and TRBJ1-2; tentative D call: TRBD1 (5 bases). The germline CDR1 and CDR2 sequences are KGHSH and LQKENI. The CDR3 has 14 residues. Trimming stripped 4 bases from V and 4 bases from J, with 13 bases between. As DNA, the CDR3 is TGTGCCAGCTCACAAACCCAGGGTACCTATGGCTACACCTTC. Amino acids: CASSQTQGTYGYTF. The full variable domain, rest sourced from reference TRBV18 and TRBJ1-2, is NAGVMQNPRHLVRRRGQEARLRCSPMKGHSHVYWYRQLPEEGLKFMVYLQKENIIDESGMPKERFSAEFPKEGPSILRIQQVVRGDSAAYFCASSQTQGTYGYTFGSGTRLTVV.

This rearrangement joins TRBV9 to TRBJ2-3; D remains ambiguous. The germline gives CDR1 SGDLS, CDR2 YYNGEE. Trimming removed 0 bases at V and 6 bases at J, with 11 bases between. The CDR3 contains 14 residues. The CDR3 loop is CASSVESIEDTQYF. CDR3 coding DNA: TGTGCCAGCAGCGTAGAGAGTATCGAGGATACGCAGTATTTT.

In regard to this clone: The same CDR3 can be traced to other DNA sequences in this sample. The chain joins TRBV5-8 to TRBJ1-4, with 7 bases lining up with TRBD1. CDR1 and CDR2 from the germline V gene are SGHTS and YDEGEE. The trim removed 0 bases at V and 8 bases at J, leaving 4 bases unmatched. This CDR3 is 14 amino acids long. This CDR3 is CASSLDRGGEKLFF. CDR3 sequence (DNA): TGTGCCAGCAGCTTGGACAGGGGAGGCGAAAAACTGTTTTTT.

The chain is built from TRBV15 and TRBJ2-2; 8 positions match TRBD2. V dropped 0 bases and J dropped 4; count of bases not matched to a gene: 7. This CDR3 region has 17 residues. CDR1 and CDR2 (germline): LNHNV, YYDKDF (reference sequence). The CDR3 region is CATSRDVGLGPTGELFF. In DNA, the CDR3 is TGTGCCACCAGCAGAGACGTGGGACTAGGGCCCACCGGGGAGCTGTTTTTT.

This chain links TRBV11-2 with TRBJ2-1; D may correspond to TRBD1 or TRBD2 (5 bases each). With 3 bases removed from V and 6 bases from J, the gap between germline ends came to 12 bases. CDR3 length: 14 amino acids. Germline lookup yields CDR1 SGHAT and CDR2 FQNNGV. The CDR3 here is CASSFRQRFNEQFF. CDR3 coding DNA: TGTGCCAGCAGCTTCCGACAGCGGTTCAATGAGCAGTTCTTC.

The genes are TRBV7-6 and TRBJ2-3; D assignment may be TRBD1 or TRBD2 (5 bases each). V lost 5 bases to trimming and J lost 0 bases, with 12 bases between them. Per the germline V gene, CDR1 is SGHVS and CDR2 is FNYEAQ. This CDR3 spans 15 amino acids. CDR3 coding DNA: TGTGCCAGCAGCCGGGACGATAGGAGCACAGATACGCAGTATTTT. Translated, it gives CASSRDDRSTDTQYF.

The J gene is TRBJ2-7, the V gene TRBV28; D remains ambiguous. The germline gives CDR1 MDHEN, CDR2 SYDVKM. This CDR3 region has 12 residues. V was trimmed by 6 bases and J by 5 bases, leaving 11 bases between them. CDR3 residues: CASRGSSDEQYF. The CDR3 coding sequence is TGTGCCAGCAGGGGCAGTTCCGACGAGCAGTACTTC.

This chain connects TRBV2 to TRBJ2-1; 7 bases map to TRBD2. This CDR3 has 15 residues. Trimming took 5 bases from V and 6 from J; bases not matched to a gene: 10. Germline V gene data show CDR1 as SNHLY and CDR2 as FYNNEI. This chain's CDR3 is CASSPTAASGNEQFF. The CDR3 DNA sequence: TGTGCCAGCAGTCCGACGGCGGCTAGCGGCAATGAGCAGTTCTTC.

J is TRBJ2-3 and V is TRBV6-6; D is possibly TRBD2 (6 bases). The V end lost 6 bases, the J end lost 8 bases, and 12 bases lay between the germline ends. Germline V CDR1 and CDR2: MNHNY, SVGAGI (reference sequence). This CDR3 is built from 12 residues. CDR3 sequence: CASSDRGLTQYF. The CDR3 DNA follows: TGTGCCAGCAGCGACCGGGGACTTACGCAGTATTTT.